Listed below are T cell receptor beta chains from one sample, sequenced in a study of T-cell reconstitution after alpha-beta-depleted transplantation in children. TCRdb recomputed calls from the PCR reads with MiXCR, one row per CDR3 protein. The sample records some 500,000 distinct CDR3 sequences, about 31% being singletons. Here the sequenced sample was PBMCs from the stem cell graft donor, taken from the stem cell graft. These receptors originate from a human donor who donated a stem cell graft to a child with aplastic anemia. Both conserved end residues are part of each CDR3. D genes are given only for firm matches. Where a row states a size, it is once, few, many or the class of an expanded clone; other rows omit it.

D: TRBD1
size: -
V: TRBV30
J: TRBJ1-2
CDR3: CAWSPGGGYTF
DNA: TGTGCCTGGAGTCCAGGGGGTGGCTACACCTTC

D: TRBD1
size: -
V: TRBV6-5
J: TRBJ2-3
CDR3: CASSYSWTGITDTQYF
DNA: TGTGCCAGCAGTTACAGCTGGACAGGGATAACAGATACGCAGTATTTT

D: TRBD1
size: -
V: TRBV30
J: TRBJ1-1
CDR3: CAWIPTGRNTEAFF
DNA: TGTGCCTGGATTCCGACAGGGCGGAACACTGAAGCTTTCTTT

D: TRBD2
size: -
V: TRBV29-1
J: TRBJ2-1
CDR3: CSVREGNNEQFF
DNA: TGCAGCGTTCGGGAGGGTAACAATGAGCAGTTCTTC

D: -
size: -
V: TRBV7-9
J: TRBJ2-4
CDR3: CASSLLVADLAKNIQYF
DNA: TGTGCCAGCAGCTTATTGGTTGCGGATCTAGCCAAAAACATTCAGTACTTC

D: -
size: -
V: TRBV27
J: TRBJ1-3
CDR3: CASSFHGGPGNTIYF
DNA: TGTGCCAGCAGTTTCCACGGGGGGCCAGGAAACACCATATATTTT

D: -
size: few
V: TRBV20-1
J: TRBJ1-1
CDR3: CSAPQSGGADTEAFF
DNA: TGCAGTGCTCCCCAGAGCGGGGGCGCGGACACTGAAGCTTTCTTT

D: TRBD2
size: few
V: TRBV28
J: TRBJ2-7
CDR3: CASMAAGPYEQYF
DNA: TGTGCCAGCATGGCAGCGGGACCATACGAGCAGTACTTC

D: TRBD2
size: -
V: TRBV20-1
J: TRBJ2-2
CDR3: CSAKAGGGVLFF
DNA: TGCAGTGCTAAAGCGGGAGGGGGGGTGCTGTTTTTT

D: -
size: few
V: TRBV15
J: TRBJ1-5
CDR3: CATRSGPNQPQHF
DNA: TGTGCCACCAGGTCAGGCCCTAATCAGCCCCAGCATTTT

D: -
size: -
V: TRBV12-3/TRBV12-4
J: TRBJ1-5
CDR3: CASGGRGNQPQHF
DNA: TGTGCCAGCGGGGGTCGAGGCAATCAGCCCCAGCATTTT

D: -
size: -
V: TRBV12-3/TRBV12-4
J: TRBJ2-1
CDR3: CASSQSGKRSYNEQFF
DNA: TGTGCCAGCAGTCAGAGCGGTAAGAGGTCCTACAATGAGCAGTTCTTC

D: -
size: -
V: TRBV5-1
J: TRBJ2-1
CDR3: CASSSTGHPYNEQFF
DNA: TGCGCCAGCAGCTCTACGGGACACCCCTACAATGAGCAGTTCTTC

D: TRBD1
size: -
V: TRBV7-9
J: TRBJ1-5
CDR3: CASSKGTGTGNQPQHF
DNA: TGTGCCAGCAGCAAAGGTACCGGGACAGGGAACCAGCCCCAGCATTTT

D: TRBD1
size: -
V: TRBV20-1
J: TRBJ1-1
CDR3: CSAGPRQGSLGAFF
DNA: TGCAGTGCTGGGCCACGACAGGGGTCGCTGGGGGCTTTCTTT

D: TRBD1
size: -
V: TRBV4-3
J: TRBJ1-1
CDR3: CASSQDKGRGYTEAFF
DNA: TGCGCCAGCAGCCAAGATAAAGGCAGGGGGTACACTGAAGCTTTCTTT

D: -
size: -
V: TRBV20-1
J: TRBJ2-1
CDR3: CSASGDSHYNEQFF
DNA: TGCAGTGCTAGTGGGGACTCCCACTACAATGAGCAGTTCTTC

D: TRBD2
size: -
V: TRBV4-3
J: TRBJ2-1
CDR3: CASRGWREANEQFF
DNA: TGCGCCAGCCGGGGGTGGCGGGAGGCCAATGAGCAGTTCTTC

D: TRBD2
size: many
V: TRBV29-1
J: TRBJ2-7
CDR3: CSVLGGSPYEQYF
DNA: TGCAGCGTTTTAGGCGGGAGTCCCTACGAGCAGTACTTC

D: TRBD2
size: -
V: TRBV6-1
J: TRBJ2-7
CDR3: CASSERLAGTYEQYF
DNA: TGTGCCAGCAGTGAAAGGCTAGCGGGCACCTACGAGCAGTACTTC

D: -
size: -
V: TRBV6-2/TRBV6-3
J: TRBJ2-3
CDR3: CASRWYSTDTQYF
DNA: TGTGCCAGCAGGTGGTACAGCACAGATACGCAGTATTTT

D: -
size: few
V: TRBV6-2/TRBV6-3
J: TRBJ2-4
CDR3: CASSYSGQGPTLAKNIQYF
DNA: TGTGCCAGCAGTTACTCTGGCCAGGGGCCAACTTTAGCCAAAAACATTCAGTACTTC

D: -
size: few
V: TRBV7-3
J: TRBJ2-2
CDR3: CASSATGVTGELFF
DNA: TGTGCCAGCAGCGCGACAGGAGTGACCGGGGAGCTGTTTTTT

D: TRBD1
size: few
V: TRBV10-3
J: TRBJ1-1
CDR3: CAITGQENTEAFF
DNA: TGTGCCATCACCGGACAGGAGAACACTGAAGCTTTCTTT

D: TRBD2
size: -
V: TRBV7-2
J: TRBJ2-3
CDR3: CASSLGLAGAVTDTQYF
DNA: TGTGCCAGCAGCTTAGGGCTAGCGGGAGCGGTGACAGATACGCAGTATTTT

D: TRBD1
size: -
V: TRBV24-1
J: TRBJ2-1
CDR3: CATSDRQGDNEQFF
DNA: TGTGCCACCAGTGATAGACAGGGTGACAATGAGCAGTTCTTC

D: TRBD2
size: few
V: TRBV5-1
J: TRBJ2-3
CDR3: CASIRGLAGGIQDTQYF
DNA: TGCGCCAGCATCCGGGGACTAGCGGGAGGGATACAGGATACGCAGTATTTT

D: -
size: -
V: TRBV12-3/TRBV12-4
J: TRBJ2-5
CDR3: CASSYGGRGAQYF
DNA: TGTGCCAGCAGTTACGGAGGCAGAGGGGCCCAGTACTTC

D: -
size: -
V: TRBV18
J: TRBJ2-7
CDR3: CASSPFGAYEQYF
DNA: TGTGCCAGCTCACCGTTCGGGGCCTACGAGCAGTACTTC

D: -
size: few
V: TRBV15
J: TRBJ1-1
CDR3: CATSRDIGPEAFF
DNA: TGTGCCACCAGCAGAGATATCGGTCCTGAAGCTTTCTTT

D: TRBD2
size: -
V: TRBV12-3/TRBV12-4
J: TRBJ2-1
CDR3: CASSYPSGIYNEQFF
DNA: TGTGCCAGCAGCTACCCTAGCGGGATCTACAATGAGCAGTTCTTC

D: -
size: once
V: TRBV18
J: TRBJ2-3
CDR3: CASSPAPGATDTQYF
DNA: TGTGCCAGCTCACCAGCCCCGGGGGCGACAGATACGCAGTATTTT

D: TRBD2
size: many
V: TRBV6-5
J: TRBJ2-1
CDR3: CASSSGTSGYNEQFF
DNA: TGTGCCAGCAGTTCCGGGACTAGCGGGTACAATGAGCAGTTCTTC

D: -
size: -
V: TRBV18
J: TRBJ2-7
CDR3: CASSPGRESSYEQYF
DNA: TGTGCCAGCTCACCCGGCAGAGAAAGCTCCTACGAGCAGTACTTC

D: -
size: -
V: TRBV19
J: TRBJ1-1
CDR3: CASSIAGRGTEAFF
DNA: TGTGCCAGTAGTATCGCTGGACGGGGAACTGAAGCTTTCTTT

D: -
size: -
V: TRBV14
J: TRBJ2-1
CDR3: CASSRAWGSYNEQFF
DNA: TGTGCCAGCAGCCGGGCGTGGGGCTCCTACAATGAGCAGTTCTTC

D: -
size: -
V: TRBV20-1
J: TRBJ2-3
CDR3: CSASPGLKTANTQYF
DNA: TGCAGTGCTAGCCCGGGACTGAAAACGGCGAATACGCAGTATTTT